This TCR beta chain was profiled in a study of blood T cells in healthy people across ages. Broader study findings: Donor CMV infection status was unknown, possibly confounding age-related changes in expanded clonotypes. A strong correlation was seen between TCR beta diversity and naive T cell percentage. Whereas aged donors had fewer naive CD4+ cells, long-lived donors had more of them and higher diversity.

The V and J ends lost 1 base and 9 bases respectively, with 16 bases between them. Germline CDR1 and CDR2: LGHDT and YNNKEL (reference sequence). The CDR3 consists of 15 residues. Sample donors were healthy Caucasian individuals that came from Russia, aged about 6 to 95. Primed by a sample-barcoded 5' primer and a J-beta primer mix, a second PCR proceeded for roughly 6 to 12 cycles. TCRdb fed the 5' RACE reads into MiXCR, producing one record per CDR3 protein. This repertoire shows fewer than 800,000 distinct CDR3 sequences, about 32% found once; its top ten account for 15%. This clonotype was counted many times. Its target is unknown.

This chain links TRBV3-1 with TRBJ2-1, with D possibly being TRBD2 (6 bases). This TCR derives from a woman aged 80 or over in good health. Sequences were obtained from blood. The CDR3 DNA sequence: TGTGCCAGCAGCCAAGTGGGAGGATCTTCGAGTGAGCAGTTCTTC. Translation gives CASSQVGGSSSEQFF.